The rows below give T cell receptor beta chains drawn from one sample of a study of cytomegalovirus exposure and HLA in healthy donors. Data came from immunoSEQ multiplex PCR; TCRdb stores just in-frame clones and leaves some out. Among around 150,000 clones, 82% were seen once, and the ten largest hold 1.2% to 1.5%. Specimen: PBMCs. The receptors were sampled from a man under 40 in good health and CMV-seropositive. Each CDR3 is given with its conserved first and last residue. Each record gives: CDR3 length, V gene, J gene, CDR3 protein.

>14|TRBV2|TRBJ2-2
CASSQGGIYGELFF
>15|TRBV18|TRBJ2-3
CASRRSGVSTDTQYF
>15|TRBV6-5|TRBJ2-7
CASSGGDRGTYEQYF
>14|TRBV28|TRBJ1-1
CASSLGGGYTEAFF
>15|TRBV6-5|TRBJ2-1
CASSIDRGSYNEQFF
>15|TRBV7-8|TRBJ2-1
CASSLNRDYFNEQFF
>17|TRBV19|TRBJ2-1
CASSIDPPSGSDNEQFF
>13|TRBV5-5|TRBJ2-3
CASAGTGTDTQYF
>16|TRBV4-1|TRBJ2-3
CASSPMGGASGDTQYF
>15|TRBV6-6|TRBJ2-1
CASSSTAALFSEQFF
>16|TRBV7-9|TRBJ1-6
CASSERGAGDNSPLHF
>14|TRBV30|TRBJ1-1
CAWSGQGRRTEAFF
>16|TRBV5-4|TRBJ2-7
CASSPGTSGGNYEQYF
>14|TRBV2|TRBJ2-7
CASRRGQSSYEQYF
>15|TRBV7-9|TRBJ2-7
CASSLAYSSPYEQYF